This T cell receptor (beta chain) was sequenced in a study of control samples from healthy donors and cancer patients. This clone appeared a single time. Germline lookup yields CDR1 LNHDA and CDR2 SQIVND (reference sequence). This CDR3 is 14 amino acids long. V lost 4 bases to trimming and J lost 3 bases, with 10 bases between them. TCRdb keeps only in-frame clones here, not all; method: immunoSEQ multiplex PCR. The table records roughly 150,000 clones, approximately 94% of them present only once. J is TRBJ1-5 and V is TRBV19; D gene unclear. This receptor was obtained from a man in his late teens or twenties in good health. The sequenced sample consisted of blood. The CDR3 sequence: CASSKLGPNQPQHF. The CDR3 DNA follows: TGTGCCAGTAGTAAACTAGGGCCCAATCAGCCCCAGCATTTT.